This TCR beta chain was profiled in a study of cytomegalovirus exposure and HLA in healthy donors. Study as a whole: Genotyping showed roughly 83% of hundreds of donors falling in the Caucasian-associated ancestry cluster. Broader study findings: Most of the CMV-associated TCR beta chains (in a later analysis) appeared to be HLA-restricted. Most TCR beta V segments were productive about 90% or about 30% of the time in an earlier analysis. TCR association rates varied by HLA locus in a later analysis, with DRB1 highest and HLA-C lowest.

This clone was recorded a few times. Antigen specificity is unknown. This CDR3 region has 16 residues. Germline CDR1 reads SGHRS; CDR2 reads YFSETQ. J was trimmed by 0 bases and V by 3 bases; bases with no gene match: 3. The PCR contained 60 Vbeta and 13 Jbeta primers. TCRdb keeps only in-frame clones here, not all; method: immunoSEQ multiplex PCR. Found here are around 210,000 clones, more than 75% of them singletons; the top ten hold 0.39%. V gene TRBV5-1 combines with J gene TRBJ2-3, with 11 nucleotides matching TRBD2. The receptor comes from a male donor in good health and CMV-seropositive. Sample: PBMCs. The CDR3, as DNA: TGCGCCAGCAGCTCGGGGACTAGCGGAAGCACAGATACGCAGTATTTT. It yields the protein CASSSGTSGSTDTQYF.